One and the same sample provided the 15 T cell receptor beta chains below, sequenced in a study of molecular identifiers for immune sequencing clone quantification. TCRdb used MiXCR to reprocess the PCR reads, holding one entry per CDR3 protein. This table holds over 90,000 distinct CDR3 sequences, 30% to 35% found once. The source material was naive CD8+ T cells from blood, with Jurkat cell RNA spiked in. The subset denotes: FACS-sorted CD8+CD4-CCR7+CD45RA+ naive T cells. The receptors derive from a human donor in good health. Some libraries in this study had Jurkat cell RNA spiked in.

This sequence joins TRBV19 and TRBJ1-5; D is perhaps TRBD1 (6 bases). Per the germline V gene, CDR1 is LNHDA and CDR2 is SQIVND (reference sequence). The CDR3 consists of 15 residues. With 3 bases removed from V and 5 bases from J, the gap between germline ends came to 14 bases. In DNA, the CDR3 is TGTGCCAGTAGTATGGACAGTGTCTCCCATCAGCCCCAGCATTTT. It is translated as CASSMDSVSHQPQHF. The variable domain in full, with the rest retrieved from reference TRBV19 and TRBJ1-5, is DGGITQSPKYLFRKEGQNVTLSCEQNLNHDAMYWYRQDPGQGLRLIYYSQIVNDFQKGDIAEGYSVSREKKESFPLTVTSAQKNPTAFYLCASSMDSVSHQPQHFGDGTRLSIL.

This chain connects TRBV20-1 to TRBJ2-7, with 7 positions matching TRBD1. V gave up 4 bases and J gave up 2 bases; unmatched junction bases: 2. Germline loops: CDR1 DFQATT, CDR2 SNEGSKA (reference sequence). The CDR3 runs to 12 residues. CDR3 nucleotides: TGCAGTGCTACCACAGGGGCCTACGAGCAGTACTTC. Translating gives CSATTGAYEQYF.

This clonotype was detected many times. The rearrangement uses TRBV20-1 and TRBJ1-5; D not certain. V was pared by 3 bases and J by 5 bases, with 11 bases between. The germline V gene encodes CDR1 DFQATT and CDR2 SNEGSKA (reference sequence). The CDR3 contains 13 residues. CDR3 amino acids: CSASRAGHQPQHF. As DNA, the CDR3 is TGCAGTGCTAGTAGGGCAGGCCATCAGCCCCAGCATTTT.

The table lists this clonotype with a few counts. The chain links TRBV20-1 to TRBJ1-2; D gene uncertain. This CDR3 is built from 15 residues. The germline V and J ends were trimmed by 0 bases and 0 bases, with 11 bases remaining between them. Germline assignment: CDR1 DFQATT and CDR2 SNEGSKA (reference sequence). Here the CDR3 DNA reads TGCAGTGCTAGAGATCAGTTTAACTCTAACTATGGCTACACCTTC. Protein product: CSARDQFNSNYGYTF.

The chain has TRBV9 and TRBJ2-7; D ambiguous. The CDR3 consists of 14 residues. CDR1 is SGDLS and CDR2 is YYNGEE in the germline V gene. Trimming shortened V by 6 bases and J by 1 base, and 14 bases separated the two germline ends. CDR3 in amino acids: CASNARTESYEQYF. CDR3 coding DNA: TGTGCCAGCAACGCTCGGACGGAGTCCTACGAGCAGTACTTC.

The chain uses TRBV5-1 and TRBJ2-7; D may be TRBD2 (5 bases). The CDR3 covers 15 residues. V was pared by 4 bases and J by 1 base, with 15 bases between. Germline lookup yields CDR1 SGHRS and CDR2 YFSETQ. In DNA, the CDR3 is TGCGCCAGCAGCGTAACCGGACTTCCTTCCTACGAGCAGTACTTC. This translates into CASSVTGLPSYEQYF.

The J gene is TRBJ2-7, the V gene TRBV20-1; a weak D match, TRBD2 (5 bases). Germline CDR1 and CDR2: DFQATT and SNEGSKA (reference sequence). Between the trimmed V and J ends, which lost 5 bases and 5 bases, there was a span of 13 bases. This CDR3 has 12 amino acids. CDR3 in amino acids: CSAFLAGDEQYF. Written as DNA, the CDR3 is TGCAGTGCTTTCCTAGCCGGTGACGAGCAGTACTTC.

Of note for this clonotype: Just one base apart from a much larger clone, this may be a read error. A read error is likely, as this CDR3 ends without the conserved phenylalanine or tryptophan. This chain links TRBV11-2 with TRBJ2-5; no clear D. The ends were cut back, 3 bases at V and 5 bases at J, with 7 bases in the middle. The CDR3 covers 12 residues. Germline loops: CDR1 SGHAT, CDR2 FQNNGV. The CDR3 nucleotides are TGTGCCAGCAGCTTGACTGGGGAGACCCAGTACATC. Its protein product is CASSLTGETQYI.

This clonotype was observed a few times. The chain is built from TRBV6-6 and TRBJ2-7; the D is unclear. CDR3 size: 13 residues. The V end was cut by 8 bases, the J end by 4 bases, with 15 bases between. The germline V gene has CDR1 MNHNY and CDR2 SVGAGI (reference sequence). The CDR3 region is CASRIGPFYEQYF. The CDR3 bases are TGTGCCAGCCGGATCGGACCTTTTTACGAGCAGTACTTC.

This clonotype appeared a single time. A much larger clone sits a single nucleotide away, making a read error possible. A read error is likely, as this CDR3 ends without the conserved phenylalanine or tryptophan. The chain links TRBV7-8 to TRBJ2-7; D remains unclear. Trimming left V 0 bases short and J 3 bases short, with 12 bases between. Germline V lookup: CDR1 SGHVS, CDR2 FQNEAQ. CDR3 length: 15 residues. The chain's CDR3 is CASSLAGPTGYEQYY. The CDR3 coding sequence is TGTGCCAGCAGCTTAGCTGGGCCCACCGGCTACGAGCAGTACTAC.

As regards this clonotype: One base away lies a much larger clone, so this may be a sequencing read error. The CDR3 carries no conserved terminal phenylalanine or tryptophan, so it likely arises from a read error. The chain employs TRBV4-3 and TRBJ1-5; D may be TRBD1 (5 bases). Trimming cost V 4 bases and J 4 bases, with 14 bases left between them. The CDR3 runs 15 residues. CDR1 LGHNA and CDR2 YSLEER come from the germline V gene. CDR3 sequence: CASSLNPGQNQPQHI. In nucleotides, the CDR3 is TGCGCCAGCAGCCTCAACCCCGGACAAAATCAGCCCCAGCATATT.

In its sample, this clonotype was seen a few times. This chain uses TRBV24-1 with TRBJ2-2; 10 bases line up with TRBD1. V lost 5 bases, J lost 3 bases, and 5 bases stayed unmatched. The CDR3 runs to 16 residues. Germline CDR1 reads KGHDR; CDR2 reads SFDVKD. The CDR3 nucleotides read TGTGCCACCAGTGGGTGGACAGGGGGAGACACCGGGGAGCTGTTTTTT. Translation: CATSGWTGGDTGELFF.

This clonotype was counted a few times. This chain connects TRBV29-1 to TRBJ1-2; no firm D call. This CDR3 comprises 12 residues. CDR1 and CDR2 from the germline V gene are SQVTM and ANQGSEA. V was trimmed by 6 bases and J by 1 base, leaving 9 bases between them. CDR3 coding DNA: TGCAGCGTCGGGGTCCTTAACTATGGCTACACCTTC. Translated, it gives CSVGVLNYGYTF.

The chain couples TRBV2 to TRBJ2-7; D uncertain. Germline loops: CDR1 SNHLY, CDR2 FYNNEI. The CDR3 contains 11 residues. V gave up 4 bases and J gave up 5 bases, with 6 bases separating them. The CDR3, as DNA: TGTGCCAGCAGTGTTTGGAACGAGCAGTACTTC. This translates into CASSVWNEQYF.

The J gene is TRBJ1-5, the V gene TRBV27; D remains ambiguous. V lost 3 bases, J lost 11 bases, and 14 bases lay in between. Germline V gene sequence: CDR1 MNHEY, CDR2 SMNVEV (reference sequence). CDR3 size: 13 residues. For the CDR3, the DNA is TGTGCCAGCAGTTTCTCGGGCCCTGCAGCCCAGCATTTT. Translation gives CASSFSGPAAQHF.